Listed here are 10 T cell receptor beta chains from one sample, sequenced in a study of a mutant IDH1 vaccine in newly diagnosed glioma. These receptors' targets are unknown. The protocol was immunoSEQ multiplex PCR, while the TCRdb copy is restricted to in-frame clones and leaves out a portion. The sample holds 31,000 or so clones, around 80% seen once. The time point: week 35, safety follow-up. Each dose of the vaccine consisted of 300 ug of mutant IDH1 20-mer peptide, with topical imiquimod. The sequences come from PBMCs, collected from a glioma patient whose treatment included an IDH1 peptide vaccine. These receptors were obtained from a middle-aged woman with glioma.

The CDR3 DNA sequence: TGCGCCAGCAGCCTTGCCGGACTAGCGGGGGCCTGGGGGTACTTC. Amino acid sequence: CASSLAGLAGAWGYF. The chain uses TRBV5-1 and TRBJ2-5, with 13 bases fitting TRBD2. Germline V gene data show CDR1 as SGHRS and CDR2 as YFSETQ. The CDR3 totals 15 residues. J gave up 13 bases and V 4 bases, and 13 bases lay outside the gene matches.

The V gene is TRBV27, the J gene TRBJ1-1; TRBD1 might be the D (5 bases). The CDR3 runs 14 residues. Trimming pared 4 bases from V and 3 bases from J, leaving 12 bases between. CDR1 MNHEY and CDR2 SMNVEV come from the germline V gene (reference sequence). The CDR3 DNA is TGTGCCAGCAGTTCAGACACAGGAGACACTGAAGCTTTCTTT. Translation: CASSSDTGDTEAFF.

The V and J genes are TRBV18 and TRBJ1-1; 7 bases agree with TRBD1. Germline V CDR1 and CDR2: KGHSH, LQKENI. Losses at the gene ends were 6 bases for V and 1 base for J; bases not matched to a gene: 5. The CDR3 extends over 14 amino acids. CDR3 residues: CASSSQGENTEAFF. The CDR3 DNA reads TGTGCCAGCTCCTCGCAGGGGGAGAACACTGAAGCTTTCTTT.

This chain uses TRBV18 with TRBJ1-5; D not certain. This CDR3 has 15 amino acids. The V end was cut by 5 bases, the J end by 3 bases, with 14 bases between. Germline V gene sequence: CDR1 KGHSH, CDR2 LQKENI. CDR3 nucleotides: TGTGCCAGCTCAGCCGATGGGCGGTTCAATCAGCCCCAGCATTTT. Its protein is CASSADGRFNQPQHF.

The gene calls are TRBV6-5 and TRBJ2-2; perhaps TRBD2 as D (5 bases). CDR1 is MNHEY, CDR2 SVGAGI, per germline. V was trimmed by 4 bases and J by 3 bases, leaving 15 bases between them. CDR3 length: 16 amino acids. The DNA for the CDR3 is TGTGCCAGCAGTTCCAGAACAGTGGGAGACACCGGGGAGCTGTTTTTT. This gives the protein CASSSRTVGDTGELFF.

The chain has TRBV14 and TRBJ1-2; D gene unclear. Trimming took off 1 base at V and 9 bases at J, with 15 bases between the two ends. The germline CDR1 and CDR2 sequences are SGHDN and FVKESK. The CDR3 covers 14 residues. DNA for the CDR3: TGTGCCAGCAGCCAAGGGGCCGAGACAAGTAGCTACACCTTC. It yields the protein CASSQGAETSSYTF.

The rearrangement links TRBV7-2 to TRBJ1-1; D is unclear. CDR3 length: 15 amino acids. Trimming shortened V by 2 bases and J by 1 base, and 11 bases separated the two germline ends. Germline CDR1 SGHTA, CDR2 FQGNSA. The CDR3 loop is CASSLTWAQNTEAFF. The CDR3 coding sequence is TGTGCCAGCAGCTTAACCTGGGCCCAGAACACTGAAGCTTTCTTT.

This clone showed up just once. V is TRBV10-2 and J is TRBJ1-2; D remains unclear. Trimming removed 3 bases at V and 7 bases at J, with 12 bases between. The CDR3 is 13 amino acids. The germline V gene encodes CDR1 WSHSY and CDR2 SAAADI. CDR3 in DNA: TGCGCCAGCAGTGACCACGAAGGCTCTGGCTACACCTTC. This translates into CASSDHEGSGYTF.

The genes are TRBV11-2 and TRBJ2-1; 9 bases agree with TRBD2. After removal of 2 bases from V and 5 bases from J, the junction contained 10 bases not matched to a gene. The CDR3 is 17 residues long. Germline lookup yields CDR1 SGHAT and CDR2 FQNNGV. In nucleotides, the CDR3 is TGTGCCAGCAGCTTAAGACGTCGACTAGCGGACAACAATGAGCAGTTCTTC. This encodes CASSLRRRLADNNEQFF.

The chain combines TRBV2 with TRBJ2-1, with D perhaps assigned TRBD1 or TRBD2 (6 bases each). Germline lookup yields CDR1 SNHLY and CDR2 FYNNEI. The CDR3 length is 15 residues. V was shortened by 6 bases and J by 2 bases, with 14 bases between the two germline ends. Here the CDR3 reads CASREGDKPYNEQFF. DNA for the CDR3: TGTGCCAGCAGGGAGGGGGACAAGCCCTACAATGAGCAGTTCTTC. Complete variable domain (other parts from reference TRBV2 and TRBJ2-1): EPEVTQTPSHQVTQMGQEVILRCVPISNHLYFYWYRQILGQKVEFLVSFYNNEISEKSEIFDDQFSVERPDGSNFTLKIRSTKLEDSAMYFCASREGDKPYNEQFFGPGTRLTVL.